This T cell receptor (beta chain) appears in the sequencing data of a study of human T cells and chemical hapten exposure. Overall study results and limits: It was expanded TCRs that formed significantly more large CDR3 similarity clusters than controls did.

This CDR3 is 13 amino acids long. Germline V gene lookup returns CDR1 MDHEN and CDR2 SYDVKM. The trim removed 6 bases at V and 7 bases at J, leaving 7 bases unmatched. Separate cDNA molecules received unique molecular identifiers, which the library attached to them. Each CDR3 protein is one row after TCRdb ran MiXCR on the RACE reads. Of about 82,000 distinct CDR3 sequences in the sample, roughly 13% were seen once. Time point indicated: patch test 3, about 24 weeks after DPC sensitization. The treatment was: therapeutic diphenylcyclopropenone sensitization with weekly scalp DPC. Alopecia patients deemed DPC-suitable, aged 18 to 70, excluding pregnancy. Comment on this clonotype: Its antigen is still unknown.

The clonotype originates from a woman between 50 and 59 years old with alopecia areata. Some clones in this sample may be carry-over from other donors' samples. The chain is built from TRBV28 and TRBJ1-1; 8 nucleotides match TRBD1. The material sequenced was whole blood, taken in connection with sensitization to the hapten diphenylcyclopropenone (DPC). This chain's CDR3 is CASRRQGSNEAFF. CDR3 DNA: TGTGCCAGCAGGCGACAGGGGTCTAATGAAGCTTTCTTT.